This T cell receptor beta chain was observed in a study of cytomegalovirus exposure and HLA in healthy donors. Study-wide results and limits: Subsequent analysis found a tendency for first-cohort TCR clusters to co-occur within the 120 validation repertoires. Cytomegalovirus status was reportedly diagnosed by the classifier with high sensitivity and specificity. Three CMV-associated chains were confirmed in vitro to be specific for CMV antigens. Many donors carried some public TCRs, although rarity characterized most TCR sequences.

Turning to this clone: Its antigen is not identified.

Germline CDR1 SGHAT, CDR2 FQNNGV. The CDR3 is made up of 12 amino acids. Trimming took 2 bases from V and 3 from J, leaving 5 bases between them. Clones were sequenced by immunoSEQ multiplex PCR, and TCRdb holds only the in-frame ones, with some missing. This table has roughly 300,000 clones, about nine tenths appearing once. V and J are TRBV11-2 and TRBJ2-7, with D unclear. The receptor comes from a woman aged 18-29 years in good health and CMV-seronegative. Specimen: PBMCs. CDR3 sequence reads: CASSLNGYEQYF. The CDR3 region has the DNA TGTGCCAGCAGCTTAAACGGCTACGAGCAGTACTTC.